This T cell receptor beta chain was found in a study of OX40 agonist ivuxolimab in advanced cancers. Notes on the research overall: Ivuxolimab was a fully human IgG2 agonistic monoclonal antibody targeting the costimulatory receptor OX40 (CD134). Intravenous ivuxolimab was administered to patients every 2 weeks at six dose levels: 0.01, 0.1, 0.3, 1.5, 3 and 10 mg/kg. In the dose-escalation cohort, 82.7% of patients were male, and the mean age was around 60 years, with a range of about 23 to 80. Patients were allowed to have had prior anti-PD-1, anti-PD-L1 or anti-CTLA-4 therapy, and approximately 39% of the dose-escalation patients had been treated with checkpoint inhibitors. Among the 50 to 55 dose-escalation patients, some 20 had hepatocellular carcinoma, about 15 melanoma, 9 renal cell carcinoma and 9 head and neck cancer. The point of sequencing TCRbeta in the periphery was to test whether ivuxolimab changed TCR sequence diversity and drove clonal T-cell expansion. Three dose-escalation patients achieved partial responses, one with hepatocellular carcinoma and two with cutaneous melanoma. The monotherapy dose-escalation portion (N ≈ 55 patients) of the phase I ivuxolimab trial is reported in the paper. Results the study describes overall, beyond this receptor: After ivuxolimab, expanded clones were on average more numerous among CD8+ T cells than among CD4+ T cells. At doses of 0.1 to 3.0 mg/kg, clonal expansion of both CD4+ and CD8+ blood T cells was observed from baseline to week 6. In partial responders in the 0.1-3.0 mg/kg groups, normalized peripheral clonal expansion was found to be among the lowest, especially among CD8+ T cells. The antigen specificity of the clonally expanded peripheral T cells was not determined. Low levels of normalized T-cell clonal expansion were also shown by some nonresponding patients.

Genomic DNA was isolated from the sorted cells so that the TCRbeta CDR3 region could be sequenced. The immunoSEQ Assay was used for sequencing of TCRbeta CDR3 regions. This is the immuneACCESS table as TCRdb keeps it, with only in-frame sequences that have V and J called. A part of the clones is gone; compared with another copy, unresolved V genes explain less than half, and the rest is unexplained. This sample comprises tens of thousands of clones, about 85% of them detected only once. The ten largest account for over 4% of the sample. The trial excluded patients who had a history of autoimmune disease or were on systemic immunosuppression. Peripheral blood for TCR sequencing was collected from all dose cohorts at baseline, on cycle 4 day 1, and on cycle 7 day 1. Samples came from an open-label, multicenter, first-in-human phase I dose-escalation trial of ivuxolimab. Adults with locally advanced or metastatic head and neck squamous cell, hepatocellular, melanoma or renal cell carcinoma were enrolled in the trial. Before TCR sequencing, CD4+ T cells and CD8+ T cells from peripheral blood were sorted into separate populations.

As concerns this clone: Its target antigen remains unknown. No base quality values were provided; no much bigger clone lies one nucleotide off.

The CDR3 contains 14 residues, cysteine and phenylalanine counted. Solely the CDR3 DNA is kept, with 42 bases framed from the first base. Relative to germline, V is 0 bases shorter and J is 4 bases shorter, with 10 bases between their ends. The germline V gene encodes CDR1 SGHRS and CDR2 YFSETQ. This receptor chain uses TRBV5-1 and TRBJ1-2; a tentative D match to TRBD1 spans 6 bases. This TCR came from an adult with an advanced solid tumor such as melanoma, head and neck, liver or kidney cancer. Material: CD4+ or CD8+ T cells sorted from blood, obtained in a trial of the OX40 agonist ivuxolimab. The DNA sequence is TGCGCCAGCAGCTTGGGACAGGAAATCTATGGCTACACCTTC. It translates as CASSLGQEIYGYTF.